The TCR beta chain under discussion was sequenced for a study of blood T cell repertoires in COVID-19. Study-wide background: Spain, Italy and the United States supplied samples that represented acute and convalescent COVID-19.

Using immunoSEQ multiplex PCR, the repertoire was profiled, and TCRdb retains in-frame clones only, with some absent. This sample has about 26,000 clones, with roughly 66% found just once. The germline gives CDR1 MNHNY, CDR2 SVGAGI (reference sequence). CDR3 length equals 14 residues. V shed 6 bases and J 6 bases; nucleotides not matched to a gene: 8. The specimen sequenced was peripheral blood. The chain couples TRBV6-6 to TRBJ2-7, with 10 bases aligning to TRBD1. The TCR comes from a man in his 60s with active or convalescent COVID-19. CDR3 amino acids: CASRRQGAKSEQYF. DNA for the CDR3: TGTGCCAGCAGGAGACAGGGGGCGAAGTCCGAGCAGTACTTC.